This TCR beta chain was profiled in a study of OX40 agonist ivuxolimab in advanced cancers. Study in general: Patients received ivuxolimab, an intravenous treatment, every 2 weeks at 0.01 to 10 mg/kg. Partial responses were recorded for three patients, including one with hepatocellular carcinoma and two with cutaneous melanoma. Study-wide results and limits: Researchers did not establish what antigens the expanded peripheral T cells target.

Points on this clone: Its specificity is not known.

The data were produced by immunoSEQ multiplex PCR, yet TCRdb's version contains in-frame clones alone and is incomplete. The data hold more than 25,000 clones, with approximately 84% observed a single time. The receptor comes from an adult with an advanced solid tumor such as melanoma, head and neck, liver or kidney cancer. The specimen comprised CD4+ or CD8+ T cells sorted from blood, sampled in a trial of the OX40 agonist ivuxolimab.

CDR3 bases: TGTGCCAGCAGCCCAGGGGGCGGGACCAACACTGAAGCTTTCTTT. This encodes CASSPGGGTNTEAFF. This sequence joins TRBV7-3 and TRBJ1-1, with 8 positions matching TRBD1. The ends lost 5 bases at V and 2 bases at J; junction bases unmatched: 7. Germline loops: CDR1 SGHTA, CDR2 FQGTGA. The CDR3 covers 15 residues.